The 2 T cell receptor beta chains reported below all come from one sample, sequenced in a study of breast tumors, draining lymph nodes, adjacent tissues. TCRdb re-derived calls from the multiplex PCR reads in MiXCR, one entry per CDR3 protein. The sample lists roughly 110,000 distinct CDR3 sequences; around 30% were seen once. The lymph nodes were axillary draining lymph nodes from breast cancer patients. Sequenced input: axillary lymph node tissue. These receptors were obtained from a female donor with breast cancer. Some clones in this sample may be carry-over from other donors' samples.

Worth noting for this clonotype: One end of the junction does not line up with germline, which may come from a read error. The rearrangement links TRBV19 to TRBJ2-3; D might be TRBD2 (6 bases). The CDR3 is 15 residues long. Germline CDR1 reads LNHDA; CDR2 reads SQIVND (reference sequence). The CDR3 sequence is CASSMRAGSTGTQYF. The DNA of the CDR3 is TGTGCCAGTAGTATGCGAGCGGGCAGCACAGGTACGCAGTATTTT.

This clonotype was observed at least ten times. This chain joins TRBV19 and TRBJ2-3; D is uncertain. Trimming stripped 3 bases from V and 4 bases from J, with 8 bases between. Germline lookup yields CDR1 LNHDA and CDR2 SQIVND (reference sequence). This CDR3 is 13 amino acids long. CDR3 protein: CASSIVPSDTQYF. CDR3 nucleotides: TGTGCCAGTAGTATCGTCCCGTCAGATACGCAGTATTTT.